Below, 9 T cell receptor beta chains from the same sample are listed, as sequenced in a study of radiotherapy plus CTLA-4 blockade in lung cancer. Assay used: immunoSEQ multiplex PCR; TCRdb lists only in-frame clones, some missing. The sample lists around 78,000 clones; about four fifths were seen once. The sample in question was peripheral blood, obtained from a patient treated with radiotherapy plus ipilimumab. These receptors were taken from a human donor with non-small cell lung cancer who had a partial response to radiotherapy plus ipilimumab. Some clones in this sample may be carry-over from other donors' samples.

The chain is built from TRBV6-1 and TRBJ2-4, with D maybe TRBD2 (5 bases). The CDR3 consists of 15 residues. The V end was cut by 6 bases, the J end by 0 bases, with 12 bases between. CDR1 is MNHNS, CDR2 SASEGT, per germline. The CDR3 reads CASSDGLLAKNIQYF. CDR3 DNA sequence: TGTGCCAGCAGCGATGGACTGCTAGCCAAAAACATTCAGTACTTC.

The CDR3 nucleotides read TGTGCCAGCAGGGAAGGGGACAGCTTGGTGGGCAATCAGCCCCAGCATTTT. Its protein is CASREGDSLVGNQPQHF. The V gene is TRBV28, the J gene TRBJ1-5; 7 bases are a match to TRBD1. The junction had 13 bases not matched to a gene; V was cut back by 6 bases and J by 2 bases. CDR3 size: 17 residues. Germline V CDR1 and CDR2: MDHEN, SYDVKM.

This clone was recorded only once. The chain combines TRBV28 with TRBJ2-3; 11 positions match TRBD2. With V trimmed by 5 bases and J by 3 bases, 7 bases remained unmatched. Germline CDR1 is MDHEN and CDR2 is SYDVKM. This CDR3 comprises 16 residues. The CDR3 protein is CASSHSSGGFTDTQYF. The CDR3 bases are TGTGCCAGCAGTCACTCTAGCGGGGGGTTTACAGATACGCAGTATTTT.

The chain employs TRBV30 and TRBJ1-6; D remains unclear. This CDR3 has 13 residues. V gave up 0 bases and J gave up 6 bases, with 6 bases separating them. Germline CDR1 reads GTSNPN; CDR2 reads SVGIG (reference sequence). Here the CDR3 DNA reads TGTGCCTGGAGTGTAAGCTCTAATTCACCCCTCCACTTT. Protein: CAWSVSSNSPLHF. Complete variable domain (other parts from reference TRBV30 and TRBJ1-6): SQTIHQWPATLVQPVGSPLSLECTVEGTSNPNLYWYRQAAGRGLQLLFYSVGIGQISSEVPQNLSASRPQDRQFILSSKKLLLSDSGFYLCAWSVSSNSPLHFGNGTRLTVT.

The chain is built from TRBV7-8 and TRBJ2-1; D is perhaps TRBD2 (6 bases). The germline CDR1 and CDR2 sequences are SGHVS and FQNEAQ. Trimming cost V 4 bases and J 9 bases, with 13 bases left between them. The length of the CDR3 is 13 residues. The CDR3 spells CASSYETRSEQFF. In DNA form, the CDR3 reads TGTGCCAGCAGCTATGAGACTAGGTCTGAGCAGTTCTTC.

The chain recombines TRBV6-6 with TRBJ1-6; possibly TRBD1 for D (5 bases). This CDR3 is built from 13 residues. Per the germline V gene, CDR1 is MNHNY and CDR2 is SVGAGI (reference sequence). Written as DNA, the CDR3 is TGTGCATTGGGGCCACACGGGAATTCACCCCTCCACTTT. Translation gives CALGPHGNSPLHF.

This sequence joins TRBV7-2 and TRBJ2-1, with D perhaps matching TRBD2 (6 bases). This CDR3 region has 15 residues. In germline, CDR1 is SGHTA, CDR2 FQGNSA. Trimming shortened V by 2 bases and J by 3 bases, and 11 bases separated the two germline ends. Here the CDR3 DNA reads TGTGCCAGCAGCTTACCGGGGGACTTCTACAATGAGCAGTTCTTC. This codes for CASSLPGDFYNEQFF.

This sequence joins TRBV2 and TRBJ2-7; 11 bases are shared with TRBD2. V was clipped by 1 base and J by 0 bases; unmatched bases: 11. The CDR3 has 19 residues. CDR1 and CDR2 from the germline V gene are SNHLY and FYNNEI. The DNA of the CDR3 is TGTGCCAGCAGTGAAGGATGGGGACTAGCGGAAATTAACTCCTACGAGCAGTACTTC. Residues: CASSEGWGLAEINSYEQYF.

This clone has just a few counts. The rearrangement links TRBV28 to TRBJ2-2; no clear D. CDR1 MDHEN and CDR2 SYDVKM come from the germline V gene. This CDR3 is built from 13 residues. V lost 4 bases to trimming and J lost 1 base, with 4 bases between them. The CDR3 nucleotides are TGTGCCAGCAGTTACGGGAACACCGGGGAGCTGTTTTTT. It is translated as CASSYGNTGELFF.